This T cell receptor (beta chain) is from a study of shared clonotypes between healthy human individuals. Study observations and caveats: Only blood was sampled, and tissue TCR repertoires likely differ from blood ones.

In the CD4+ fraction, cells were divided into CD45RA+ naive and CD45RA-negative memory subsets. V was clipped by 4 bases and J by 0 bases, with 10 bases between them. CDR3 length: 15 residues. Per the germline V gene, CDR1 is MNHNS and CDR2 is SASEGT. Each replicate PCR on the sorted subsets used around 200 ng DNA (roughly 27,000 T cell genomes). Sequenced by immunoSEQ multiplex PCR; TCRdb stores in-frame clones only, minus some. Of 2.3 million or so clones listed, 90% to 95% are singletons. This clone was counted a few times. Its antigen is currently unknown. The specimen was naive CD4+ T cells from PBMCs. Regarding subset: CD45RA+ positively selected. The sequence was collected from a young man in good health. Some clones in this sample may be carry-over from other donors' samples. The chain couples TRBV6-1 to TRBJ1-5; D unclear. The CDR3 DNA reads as TGTGCCAGCAGTGTAGACTCCGCTAGCAATCAGCCCCAGCATTTT. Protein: CASSVDSASNQPQHF.